The 31 T cell receptor beta chains below were found in one sample sequenced in a study of T cells in Graves' hyperthyroidism and ophthalmopathy. The TCR beta CDR3 regions underwent amplification using RNA transcripts as the source. HTBI primers were the set used in a first-round RT-PCR of the TCR CDR3. TCRdb redid the calling of the multiplex PCR reads with MiXCR, one entry per CDR3 protein. The sample shows roughly 700,000 distinct CDR3 sequences, around 15% of them seen only once. The specimen was blood. The receptors come from a woman between 18 and 29 years old with Graves' hyperthyroidism.

This chain connects TRBV7-3 to TRBJ2-2; no definite D call. Germline CDR1 is SGHTA and CDR2 is FQGTGA. The V and J ends lost 2 bases and 1 base respectively, with 8 bases between them. The CDR3 is made up of 15 amino acids. CDR3 sequence: CASSLSGKNTGELFF. DNA for the CDR3: TGTGCCAGCAGCTTATCCGGAAAGAACACCGGGGAGCTGTTTTTT.

This chain joins TRBV5-1 and TRBJ2-7, with D perhaps matching TRBD1 or TRBD2 (5 bases each). Germline values: CDR1 SGHRS, CDR2 YFSETQ. Trimming stripped 4 bases from V and 6 bases from J, with 11 bases between. CDR3 length: 12 amino acids. CDR3 nucleotide sequence: TGCGCCAGCAGCGTTTCAGGGACCGAGCAGTACTTC. Translating it yields CASSVSGTEQYF.

This clonotype was picked up many times. The genes are TRBV5-1 and TRBJ2-7; 8 nucleotides agree with TRBD2. Germline V CDR1 and CDR2: SGHRS, YFSETQ. After removal of 0 bases from V and 4 bases from J, the junction contained 9 bases not matched to a gene. The CDR3 totals 16 residues. DNA for the CDR3: TGCGCCAGCAGCTTGGCCGCCGCGGGGGGCGCTTACGAGCAGTACTTC. Protein product: CASSLAAAGGAYEQYF.

This clonotype was observed at least ten times. The gene calls are TRBV24-1 and TRBJ1-1, with D possibly TRBD1 on 5 matching bases. V was cut by 3 bases and J by 3 bases, with 7 bases left in between. CDR1 and CDR2 from the germline V gene are KGHDR and SFDVKD. The CDR3 runs to 13 residues. The CDR3 bases are TGTGCCACCAGTGATGAGGGGTACACTGAAGCTTTCTTT. Its protein product is CATSDEGYTEAFF.

Only one count was recorded for this clonotype. This chain joins TRBV25-1 and TRBJ1-5; 10 bases line up with TRBD1. The CDR3 has 12 residues. Germline lookup yields CDR1 MGHDK and CDR2 SYGVNS. The ends lost 11 bases at V and 7 bases at J; junction bases unmatched: 5. The CDR3 is CAGGTGVQPQHF. CDR3 in DNA: TGTGCCGGCGGGACAGGGGTACAGCCCCAGCATTTT.

The chain employs TRBV24-1 and TRBJ2-3, with D uncertain. V was shortened by 5 bases and J by 3 bases, with 8 bases between the two germline ends. Per germline, CDR1 KGHDR and CDR2 SFDVKD. The CDR3 has 13 amino acids. The CDR3 DNA reads TGTGCCACCAGTGGAGAGGTTACAGATACGCAGTATTTT. Protein sequence: CATSGEVTDTQYF.

This clonotype has more than one count but fewer than ten. In DNA, the CDR3 is TGTGCCAGCAGTTTATCCGGGACAGGGTGGTACGAGCAGTACTTC. The encoded protein is CASSLSGTGWYEQYF. V gene TRBV28 combines with J gene TRBJ2-7, with 9 positions matching TRBD1. CDR1 is MDHEN, CDR2 SYDVKM, per germline. J lost 4 bases, V lost 1 base, and 5 bases had no gene match. CDR3 length: 15 amino acids.

This clonotype was observed many times. The chain joins TRBV28 to TRBJ1-2, with 8 positions matching TRBD1. The V gene's germline CDR1 is MDHEN and CDR2 SYDVKM. V was pared by 0 bases and J by 2 bases, with 14 bases of the junction left unmatched. This CDR3 contains 19 residues. The CDR3, as DNA: TGTGCCAGCAGTTTATGGTCGTTGGGCAGGGGGCAGAGGAACTATGGCTACACCTTC. Translated: CASSLWSLGRGQRNYGYTF.

In this sample, this clonotype turned up many times. This rearrangement joins TRBV3-1 to TRBJ2-7, with no clear D. Germline CDR1 reads LGHDT; CDR2 reads YNNKEL (reference sequence). Trimming pared 4 bases from V and 2 bases from J, leaving 12 bases between. CDR3 size: 14 residues. The CDR3 coding sequence is TGTGCCAGCAGCCCCTGGAGTAACACCTACGAGCAGTACTTC. Translation gives CASSPWSNTYEQYF.

This chain uses TRBV25-1 with TRBJ1-5; D is uncertain. The V end lost 1 base, the J end lost 7 bases, and 8 bases lay between the germline ends. The germline gives CDR1 MGHDK, CDR2 SYGVNS. The CDR3 runs 13 residues. CDR3: CASSEWDVQPQHF. The CDR3 coding sequence is TGTGCCAGCAGTGAATGGGATGTGCAGCCCCAGCATTTT.

This clonotype was counted ten times or more. This chain links TRBV3-1 with TRBJ2-1; 11 bases match TRBD2. This CDR3 comprises 16 residues. The V gene end was trimmed by 3 bases and the J gene end by 4 bases; junction bases not matched to a gene: 5. Per the germline V gene, CDR1 is LGHDT and CDR2 is YNNKEL (reference sequence). CDR3 sequence (DNA): TGTGCCAGCAGCCACGTAGCGGGAGGGTTTTACAATGAGCAGTTCTTC. Translating it yields CASSHVAGGFYNEQFF.

The rearrangement uses TRBV27 and TRBJ2-1, with TRBD2 as a possible D gene (6 bases). CDR1 MNHEY and CDR2 SMNVEV come from the germline V gene (reference sequence). The V end lost 6 bases, the J end lost 2 bases, and 17 bases lay between the germline ends. This CDR3 is built from 16 residues. CDR3 DNA: TGTGCCAGCAGGGCCTTTAGCGGCCGTGCCTACAATGAGCAGTTCTTC. Translated: CASRAFSGRAYNEQFF.

There are many counts of this clonotype. The CDR3 region is CATSHSGRETQYF. CDR3 in DNA: TGTGCCACCAGTCATTCTGGGCGGGAGACCCAGTACTTC. The V gene is TRBV24-1, the J gene TRBJ2-5; D is uncertain. Trimming removed 6 bases from V and 5 bases from J, with 12 bases in between. This CDR3 has 13 amino acids. Germline assignment: CDR1 KGHDR and CDR2 SFDVKD.

CDR3 amino acids: CASSPLRRDRSDGELFF. CDR3 coding DNA: TGTGCCAGCAGTCCACTCCGACGGGACAGGTCGGACGGGGAGCTGTTTTTT. V usage is TRBV27 and J usage is TRBJ2-2; 8 positions agree with TRBD1. The V segment lost 5 bases and the J segment 7 bases; nucleotides outside the gene matches: 15. The length of the CDR3 is 17 residues. Germline V gene sequence: CDR1 MNHEY, CDR2 SMNVEV (reference sequence).

The V call is TRBV6-2 or TRBV6-3, the J call TRBJ1-1; D gene uncertain. The CDR3 has 12 residues. Trimming stripped 1 base from V and 5 bases from J, with 5 bases between. The germline CDR1 and CDR2 sequences are MNHEY and SVGEGT. Here the CDR3 reads CASSYFSTEAFF. The CDR3 coding sequence is TGTGCCAGCAGTTACTTCTCTACTGAAGCTTTCTTT.

This clonotype was seen many times. V and J are TRBV28 and TRBJ2-7, with TRBD1 as a possible D gene (5 bases). The CDR3 consists of 14 residues. Germline lookup yields CDR1 MDHEN and CDR2 SYDVKM. Trimming pared 7 bases from V and 2 bases from J, leaving 15 bases between. Here the CDR3 reads CASTVTVPTYEQYF. DNA for the CDR3: TGTGCCAGCACTGTGACAGTCCCAACCTACGAGCAGTACTTC.

This clonotype was observed at least ten times. The chain uses TRBV6-1 and TRBJ1-6; D remains unclear. The CDR3 totals 12 residues. Trimming removed 5 bases at V and 4 bases at J, with 3 bases between. In germline, CDR1 is MNHNS, CDR2 SASEGT. In DNA, the CDR3 is TGTGCCAGCAGTCTTTATAATTCACCCCTCCACTTT. This encodes CASSLYNSPLHF.

The chain recombines TRBV12-3 or TRBV12-4 with TRBJ2-2; D unclear. V was trimmed by 5 bases and J by 1 base, leaving 11 bases between them. This CDR3 region has 15 residues. The CDR3 loop reads CASSPSFRNTGELFF. The CDR3 DNA sequence: TGTGCCAGCAGTCCGAGTTTTAGGAACACCGGGGAGCTGTTTTTT.

The rearrangement links TRBV7-9 to TRBJ2-2, with D perhaps TRBD2 (5 bases). Trimming removed 11 bases at V and 4 bases at J, with 8 bases between. This CDR3 spans 11 amino acids. Per germline, CDR1 SEHNR and CDR2 FQNEAQ (reference sequence). CDR3 in amino acids: CAGRGTGELFF. CDR3 DNA sequence: TGTGCCGGCCGGGGCACCGGGGAGCTGTTTTTT.

The table lists this clonotype with many counts. The chain has TRBV28 and TRBJ2-4; weak D call: TRBD1 (6 bases). The germline V gene has CDR1 MDHEN and CDR2 SYDVKM. The CDR3 is 19 residues long. V gave up 1 base and J gave up 7 bases, with 26 bases separating them. The CDR3 reads CASSLLWGRTAPLQNIQYF. CDR3 nucleotides: TGTGCCAGCAGTTTATTGTGGGGACGGACAGCCCCCCTTCAGAACATTCAGTACTTC.

CDR3 nucleotide sequence: TGCAGTGCGGGAGACAGGGCGAGGACAAAACTGTTTTTT. This translates into CSAGDRARTKLFF. The chain uses TRBV20-1 and TRBJ1-4; 7 positions agree with TRBD1. The V segment lost 6 bases and the J segment 10 bases; nucleotides outside the gene matches: 11. Germline CDR1 reads DFQATT; CDR2 reads SNEGSKA (reference sequence). This CDR3 is built from 13 residues.

This clonotype was detected ten times or more. The rearrangement links TRBV2 to TRBJ2-3; a possible D gene is TRBD2 (6 bases). The CDR3 covers 17 residues. Germline assignment: CDR1 SNHLY and CDR2 FYNNEI. The germline V and J ends were trimmed by 8 bases and 0 bases, with 21 bases remaining between them. The CDR3 sequence is CASGGTQTLASTDTQYF. The DNA for the CDR3 is TGTGCCAGCGGCGGGACTCAGACTCTGGCTAGCACAGATACGCAGTATTTT.

Turning to this clonotype: This may arise from a read error, as a much more abundant clone is one base away. The V and J genes are TRBV11-2 and TRBJ2-7; TRBD2 matches 12 bases. CDR1 and CDR2 (germline): SGHAT, FQNNGV. The CDR3 loop spans 17 amino acids. The CDR3 DNA sequence: TGTGCCAGCAGCTCCTATCCGACTAGCGGGAGCCCCTACGAGCAGTGCTTC. Translated: CASSSYPTSGSPYEQCF.

This clonotype was observed many times. The chain is built from TRBV2 and TRBJ2-1; D unclear. V was shortened by 4 bases and J by 0 bases, with 7 bases between the two germline ends. Germline V gives CDR1 SNHLY, CDR2 FYNNEI. The CDR3 consists of 14 residues. The DNA of the CDR3 is TGTGCCAGCAGTGTATATAGCTCCTACAATGAGCAGTTCTTC. It specifies CASSVYSSYNEQFF.

With regard to this clonotype: Possible read error: a much larger clone is one base away. The J gene is TRBJ2-7, the V gene TRBV20-1; 7 nucleotides agree with TRBD1. CDR1 is DFQATT, CDR2 SNEGSKA, per germline (reference sequence). The CDR3 contains 16 residues. The CDR3 bases are TGCAGTGCTAGAGGACTACGTGACAGGGTTGACTACGGGCAGTACTTC. The encoded protein is CSARGLRDRVDYGQYF.

A few counts support this clonotype. The genes are TRBV7-3 and TRBJ2-2; possible D gene TRBD2, 5 bases. The length of the CDR3 is 15 residues. V lost 3 bases, J lost 6 bases, and 14 bases lay in between. From germline, CDR1 is SGHTA and CDR2 FQGTGA. The CDR3 spells CASSFKRVGAGELFF. In DNA form, the CDR3 reads TGTGCCAGCAGCTTTAAAAGGGTCGGGGCCGGGGAGCTGTTTTTT.

This clonotype was seen ten or more times. V is TRBV2 and J is TRBJ2-5; the match to TRBD2 covers 13 bases. The CDR3 runs to 18 residues. The V and J ends lost 6 bases and 4 bases, in that order; junction bases with no gene match: 14. From germline, CDR1 is SNHLY and CDR2 FYNNEI. The CDR3 spells CASSGPKLAGGPRETQYF. CDR3 nucleotides: TGTGCCAGCAGCGGACCGAAACTAGCGGGAGGGCCTCGAGAGACCCAGTACTTC.

The V call is TRBV24-1, the J call TRBJ1-2, with 10 bases matching TRBD1. There are 17 residues in the CDR3. V trimming: 3 bases; J trimming: 4 bases; junction bases outside the gene matches: 10. CDR1 KGHDR and CDR2 SFDVKD come from the germline V gene. The CDR3: CATSDTGTGDHRYGYTF. In DNA form, the CDR3 reads TGTGCCACCAGTGATACCGGGACAGGGGACCATCGCTATGGCTACACCTTC.

This clonotype was seen many times. The chain uses TRBV11-2 and TRBJ2-1; the D is unclear. The CDR3 is made up of 15 amino acids. Deletions cut 4 bases from V and 3 bases from J, with 13 bases between. Germline V gene sequence: CDR1 SGHAT, CDR2 FQNNGV. CDR3 loop: CASSSQGGYYNEQFF. The CDR3 bases are TGTGCCAGCAGCTCCCAAGGTGGCTACTACAATGAGCAGTTCTTC.

This clonotype has ten or more counts. The rearrangement links TRBV3-1 to TRBJ2-7; the D is unclear. CDR3 size: 16 residues. Germline V gene data show CDR1 as LGHDT and CDR2 as YNNKEL (reference sequence). Trimming removed 0 bases at V and 2 bases at J, with 14 bases between. CDR3: CASSQDPTVVTYEQYF. CDR3 nucleotide sequence: TGTGCCAGCAGCCAAGATCCGACGGTCGTAACCTACGAGCAGTACTTC.

The table lists this clonotype with many counts. The chain employs TRBV6-1 and TRBJ2-7; D gene ambiguous. Per the germline V gene, CDR1 is MNHNS and CDR2 is SASEGT. The CDR3 totals 13 residues. Trimming stripped 5 bases from V and 3 bases from J, with 11 bases between. The CDR3 spells CASSPRPVYEQYF. The CDR3 DNA is TGTGCCAGCAGTCCGAGACCGGTCTACGAGCAGTACTTC.